This TCR beta chain comes out of a study of shared clonotypes between healthy human individuals. General study findings and limits: Clonotypes not shared had lower generation probabilities than those common to all four donors.

The authors distributed each subset's genomic DNA evenly over several immunoSEQ plates. Method: immunoSEQ multiplex PCR; TCRdb's copy keeps in-frame clones and lacks some. Of approximately 740,000 clones listed, about 74% are singletons. Concerning this clone: Its antigen is as yet unknown.

This CDR3 region has 13 residues. Per the germline V gene, CDR1 is SGHNT and CDR2 is YYREEE (reference sequence). Trimming pared 6 bases from V and 7 bases from J, leaving 15 bases between. The chain couples TRBV5-4 to TRBJ2-3; unclear D gene. The sequence was obtained from a woman aged 25 to 39 in good health. Sequenced input: memory CD4+ T cells sorted from blood. The sample's subset: CD45RA-negative fraction. CDR3: CASTVPNMNTQYF. CDR3 nucleotides: TGTGCCAGCACCGTACCAAACATGAATACGCAGTATTTT.